The 13 T cell receptor beta chains below all came from one sample that was sequenced in a study of beta chain features in type 1 diabetes. Expressed TCRB transcripts were sequenced, since all the RNA that had been isolated was reverse transcribed. Some clones are missing from TCRdb's copy, which holds only in-frame ones; the method was immunoSEQ multiplex PCR. The sample lists around 200,000 clones, 10% to 15% occurring once. The material sequenced was central memory CD4+ T cells from blood. All receptors come from a woman aged 18 to 35 in good health.

This clone was recorded a few times. This chain connects TRBV9 to TRBJ2-5; D gene ambiguous. V lost 0 bases, J lost 1 base, and 7 bases lay in between. Looked up from germline, CDR1 is SGDLS and CDR2 is YYNGEE. CDR3 length: 14 amino acids. The CDR3 coding sequence is TGTGCCAGCAGCGTAGTGCCTACCCAAGAGACCCAGTACTTC. It is translated as CASSVVPTQETQYF. Complete variable domain (other parts from reference TRBV9 and TRBJ2-5): DSGVTQTPKHLITATGQRVTLRCSPRSGDLSVYWYQQSLDQGLQFLIQYYNGEERAKGNILERFSAQQFPDLHSELNLSSLELGDSALYFCASSVVPTQETQYFGPGTRLLVL.

The table lists this clone with many counts. The chain recombines TRBV29-1 with TRBJ2-7, with 7 bases fitting TRBD1. CDR1 SQVTM and CDR2 ANQGSEA come from the germline V gene. Trimming cost V 6 bases and J 5 bases; bases outside gene matches: 7. The length of the CDR3 is 12 residues. CDR3 amino acids: CSVETGNDEQYF. CDR3 nucleotide sequence: TGCAGCGTCGAGACAGGGAACGACGAGCAGTACTTC.

With respect to this clone: Other DNA variants within this sample encode the same CDR3. The chain uses TRBV7-2 and TRBJ2-7, with 13 nucleotides matching TRBD2. V dropped 1 base and J dropped 4; count of bases not matched to a gene: 4. This CDR3 is built from 16 residues. Germline V gene lookup returns CDR1 SGHTA and CDR2 FQGNSA. The CDR3 spells CASSLEGLAGAYEQYF. The CDR3 DNA reads TGTGCCAGCAGCTTAGAAGGACTAGCGGGAGCGTACGAGCAGTACTTC.

J is TRBJ2-5 and V is TRBV28, with D possibly being TRBD2 (5 bases). Germline CDR1 is MDHEN and CDR2 is SYDVKM. CDR3 size: 14 residues. V was pared by 6 bases and J by 2 bases, with 13 bases between. CDR3 sequence: CASRWTLLQETQYF. The DNA of the CDR3 is TGTGCCAGCAGATGGACTCTACTGCAAGAGACCCAGTACTTC. Combining the CDR3 with reference TRBV28 and TRBJ2-5 gives the whole variable domain DVKVTQSSRYLVKRTGEKVFLECVQDMDHENMFWYRQDPGLGLRLIYFSYDVKMKEKGDIPEGYSVSREKKERFSLILESASTNQTSMYLCASRWTLLQETQYFGPGTRLLVL.

In its sample, this clone was seen a few times. The chain combines TRBV19 with TRBJ2-3; 7 bases are shared with TRBD1. CDR1 is LNHDA and CDR2 is SQIVND in the germline V gene (reference sequence). The ends lost 7 bases at V and 3 bases at J; junction bases unmatched: 7. The length of the CDR3 is 14 residues. CDR3 nucleotides: TGTGCCAGTAAGAGTACAGGGGAGACAGATACGCAGTATTTT. Translation: CASKSTGETDTQYF.

The sample holds a few counts of this clone. This rearrangement joins TRBV6-5 to TRBJ1-2, with TRBD1 matching over 10 bases. J lost 4 bases, V lost 7 bases, and 9 bases had no gene match. This CDR3 region has 15 residues. Germline V CDR1 and CDR2: MNHEY, SVGAGI. The CDR3, as DNA: TGTGCCAGCACCCCGGGACAGGGGAAACCCTATGGCTACACCTTC. Protein sequence: CASTPGQGKPYGYTF.

The rearrangement joins TRBV6-5 to TRBJ2-1, with D possibly being TRBD2 (6 bases). V lost 2 bases, J lost 5 bases, and 13 bases lay in between. Germline V gene data show CDR1 as MNHEY and CDR2 as SVGAGI. The CDR3 is 15 amino acids. CDR3 sequence reads: CASSYRLAWDNEQFF. Here the CDR3 DNA reads TGTGCCAGCAGTTACCGGCTAGCGTGGGACAATGAGCAGTTCTTC.

In this sample, this clone turned up a few times. The chain uses TRBV7-9 and TRBJ1-1; unclear D gene. The length of the CDR3 is 13 residues. Germline V gene data show CDR1 as SEHNR and CDR2 as FQNEAQ (reference sequence). Trimming cost V 4 bases and J 5 bases, with 11 bases left between them. CDR3 amino acids: CASSSEVGTEAFF. CDR3 sequence (DNA): TGTGCCAGCAGCTCGGAGGTTGGTACTGAAGCTTTCTTT.

The chain combines TRBV6-5 with TRBJ2-7; 15 nucleotides match TRBD2. The CDR3 sequence is 15 residues long. Germline trimming cut 5 bases from V and 6 bases from J; bases unmatched to any gene: 5. The germline V gene encodes CDR1 MNHEY and CDR2 SVGAGI. The CDR3 loop reads CASSPGTSGRTEQYF. The CDR3 DNA follows: TGTGCCAGCAGTCCCGGGACTAGCGGGAGGACCGAGCAGTACTTC.

This clone was found a few times. The V call is TRBV27, the J call TRBJ2-3, with TRBD1 identical over 10 bases. The V gene end was trimmed by 9 bases and the J gene end by 1 base; junction bases not matched to a gene: 7. Per germline, CDR1 MNHEY and CDR2 SMNVEV (reference sequence). The CDR3 is 15 amino acids. CDR3 DNA: TGTGCCAGTCAGGACAGGGGGGCCCGCACAGATACGCAGTATTTT. This sequence encodes CASQDRGARTDTQYF.

The table lists this clone with a few counts. CDR3 sequence (DNA): TGTGCCAGCAGTTACGGGGACAGTCGGGGCGAGCAGTACTTC. It encodes CASSYGDSRGEQYF. The V call is TRBV6-5, the J call TRBJ2-7; 7 nucleotides line up with TRBD1. This CDR3 region has 14 residues. The V and J ends lost 2 bases and 6 bases, in that order; junction bases with no gene match: 7. Germline values: CDR1 MNHEY, CDR2 SVGAGI.

This clone was observed a handful of times. Distinct nucleotide sequences in the sample also encode this CDR3. This rearrangement joins TRBV7-2 to TRBJ2-5; a possible D gene is TRBD1 (6 bases). The V and J ends lost 1 base and 4 bases respectively, with 10 bases between them. The CDR3 is 14 amino acids. Germline CDR1 SGHTA, CDR2 FQGNSA. The CDR3 DNA follows: TGTGCCAGCAGCTTAGGGGCCAGGGGAGAGACCCAGTACTTC. Protein: CASSLGARGETQYF. The whole variable domain, filled in from reference TRBV7-2 and TRBJ2-5, reads GAGVSQSPSNKVTEKGKDVELRCDPISGHTALYWYRQSLGQGLEFLIYFQGNSAPDKSGLPSDRFSAERTGGSVSTLTIQRTQQEDSAVYLCASSLGARGETQYFGPGTRLLVL.

J is TRBJ2-1 and V is TRBV9; 11 positions agree with TRBD2. After removal of 0 bases from V and 5 bases from J, the junction contained 4 bases not matched to a gene. CDR1 is SGDLS, CDR2 YYNGEE, per germline. The CDR3 runs 16 residues. The CDR3 is CASSVDASGRNNEQFF. In DNA, the CDR3 is TGTGCCAGCAGCGTAGACGCTAGCGGGAGGAACAATGAGCAGTTCTTC.